Described below is a single T cell receptor beta chain sequence and its context. The clone's antigen remains unknown. Within one base of it there is no much larger clone, and no base qualities were kept. This sample is drawn from a study of cytotoxic CD8 clonotypes in ibrutinib-treated CLL (dated by TCRdb to about 2021). The study in broad terms: The cohort was composed of about 10 relapsed/refractory and about 15 treatment-naive patients; IGHV unmutated status was identified in fewer than 18 patients. Partial responses were observed in 24 patients and complete responses in 2; after a median follow-up of 68 months, remission was maintained in approximately 14 patients and progression was observed in approximately 12. Samples at response were collected after a median of roughly 13 months of treatment, with a range of about 6 to 40 months. On average, each sample yielded some 250,000 productive templates and tens of thousands of productive rearrangements. Longitudinal samples were obtainable from about 30% of the roughly 86 participants in the trial. Cryopreserved peripheral blood mononuclear cells were obtained before treatment, at response, and at either sustained remission or disease progression. All remission and progressive disease samples were collected while patients were still receiving ibrutinib. The study at large found these results: Baseline clonality exceeded that of age-matched healthy donors and correlated strongly with circulating CD8+ T-cell counts. Public clonotypes were rare and either shrank or stayed stable during treatment, and the rise in clonality at ibrutinib response reflected expansion of private clonotypes. Sampling times were not matched between sustained-remission and progressing patients, and lymph node repertoires were not studied. Clonality increased at ibrutinib response, stayed stable in sustained remission, and fell back toward baseline at progression.

The time point label corresponds to: approximately eleven months on ibrutinib. For TCR beta library preparation, about 2.1 micrograms of genomic DNA were extracted from the cryopreserved PBMCs. Longitudinal blood samples from CLL patients on ibrutinib monotherapy were analyzed using high-throughput TCR beta sequencing. The patients were enrolled in a single-center, open-label phase 2 trial of ibrutinib monotherapy. Each clonotype received, on average, approximately 9.9x coverage in deep resolution sequencing performed on a MiSeq, where the target depth lay between 1 in 1 million and 1 in 200,000 T cells. TCR beta libraries were generated with the immunoSEQ hsTCRB Kit. On the study's bioinformatics: The data were analyzed with ImmunoSEQ Analyzer and ImmunoSEQ Data Assistant, and V, D and J gene assignments followed IMGT definitions. Clonality was computed as one minus normalized Shannon entropy of productive rearrangement frequencies, ranging from 0 to 1. Only overrepresented clonotypes making up at least 0.05% of each patient's repertoire were included in the public clonotype analysis. Approximately 13 age-matched healthy donor repertoires from immuneACCESS served as clonality controls. Drawn from immuneACCESS, this table holds only the in-frame rearrangements with V and J called that TCRdb kept. Clones are partly lost; checked studies trace under half to an unresolved V gene and leave the rest unexplained. Clone size and the V and J calls come from that table; the DNA yielded D and trimming. This sample holds some 93,000 clones; 70% to 80% were observed only once. Of the sample, about 32% falls within the top ten clones.

Taken from the germline V gene (reference sequence), the CDR1 and CDR2 loops are SEHNR and FQNEAQ. Measured from the cysteine to the phenylalanine, the CDR3 is 14 residues long. Here the CDR3 DNA is all that survives: 42 bases in frame from base 1. V drops 4 bases and J drops 4 bases, leaving 13 bases in between. The sample was PBMCs, taken after 12 months of ibrutinib treatment. This sequence originates from a human donor with chronic lymphocytic leukemia. The rearranged segments are TRBV7-9 and TRBJ1-1; perhaps TRBD1 is the D gene, with 6 bases matching. The CDR3 corresponds to CASSSQQGLTEAFF. The nucleotide sequence reads as follows: TGTGCCAGCAGCTCCCAACAGGGTCTCACTGAAGCTTTCTTT.